The 17 T cell receptor beta chains below all came from one sample that was sequenced in a study of blood T cell repertoires in COVID-19. The method was immunoSEQ multiplex PCR; TCRdb's version includes in-frame clones alone and lacks a portion of them. The sample contains 80,000 to 90,000 clones, 87% of which appear only once. Sequenced material: peripheral blood. All receptors derive from a man aged 55-75 years with acute or convalescent COVID-19.

The V and J genes are TRBV6-6 and TRBJ2-2, with TRBD1 matching over 7 bases. The CDR3 runs 17 residues. The V segment lost 5 bases and the J segment 6 bases; nucleotides outside the gene matches: 15. CDR1 and CDR2 (germline): MNHNY, SVGAGI (reference sequence). In DNA form, the CDR3 reads TGTGCCAGCAGTCAGGACTTACAGGGGAGTTGGTCCGGGGAGCTGTTTTTT. It yields the protein CASSQDLQGSWSGELFF.

This chain uses TRBV27 with TRBJ1-5; D is uncertain. CDR1 is MNHEY, CDR2 SMNVEV, per germline (reference sequence). The CDR3 consists of 13 residues. The germline V and J ends were trimmed by 5 bases and 4 bases, with 9 bases remaining between them. In DNA form, the CDR3 reads TGTGCCAGCAGTGTAACGGGGAATCAGCCCCAGCATTTT. Translating gives CASSVTGNQPQHF.

The chain employs TRBV12-3 or TRBV12-4 and TRBJ1-1; unclear D gene. V gave up 6 bases and J gave up 8 bases, with 10 bases separating them. This CDR3 is built from 11 residues. This CDR3 reads CASSPPGEAFF. CDR3 sequence (DNA): TGTGCCAGCAGCCCCCCCGGGGAAGCTTTCTTT.

This sequence joins TRBV4-3 and TRBJ2-1; the match to TRBD1 covers 7 bases. With V trimmed by 0 bases and J by 5 bases, 10 bases remained unmatched. The CDR3 is 17 residues long. Germline loops: CDR1 LGHNA, CDR2 YSLEER. The DNA for the CDR3 is TGCGCCAGCAGCCAAGAGGATTCGGGACAGCTAGACAATGAGCAGTTCTTC. Translation: CASSQEDSGQLDNEQFF.

The rearrangement uses TRBV9 and TRBJ1-2; TRBD1 matches 8 bases. The CDR3 totals 12 residues. After removal of 4 bases from V and 10 bases from J, the junction contained 6 bases not matched to a gene. Looked up from germline, CDR1 is SGDLS and CDR2 is YYNGEE. For the CDR3, the DNA is TGTGCCAGCAGCACCAGACAGGGGATCTACACCTTC. It translates to CASSTRQGIYTF.

This chain links TRBV3-1 (or the pseudogene TRBV3-2) with TRBJ2-2; TRBD1 aligns across 10 bases. J was trimmed by 1 base and V by 4 bases; bases with no gene match: 12. In germline, CDR1 is LGHDT, CDR2 YNNKEL (reference sequence). The CDR3 totals 19 residues. DNA of the CDR3: TGTGCCAGCAGCCGAAATCCCGGGACAGGGGCCAAGAACACCGGGGAGCTGTTTTTT. Amino acid sequence: CASSRNPGTGAKNTGELFF.

CDR3 nucleotides: TGTGCCAGCAGCTGGGACATAACCTACGAGCAGTACTTC. Its translation is CASSWDITYEQYF. V is TRBV6-2 or TRBV6-3 and J is TRBJ2-7; D might be TRBD1 (6 bases). The ends were cut back, 6 bases at V and 2 bases at J, with 11 bases in the middle. Germline loops: CDR1 MNHEY, CDR2 SVGEGT. CDR3 length: 13 residues.

This chain joins TRBV3-1 (or the pseudogene TRBV3-2) and TRBJ2-3; 7 bases line up with TRBD2. This CDR3 contains 20 residues. Germline V gene lookup returns CDR1 LGHDT and CDR2 YNNKEL (reference sequence). V lost 5 bases to trimming and J lost 5 bases; unmatched junction nucleotides: 25. Here the CDR3 DNA reads TGTGCCAGCAGCGACCGGGACTATAAAGAAAGCTATTTTCGGAAAGATACGCAGTATTTT. It is translated as CASSDRDYKESYFRKDTQYF.

This rearrangement joins TRBV29-1 to TRBJ2-7; D is perhaps TRBD1 (6 bases). V was shortened by 7 bases and J by 1 base, with 8 bases between the two germline ends. Germline CDR1 is SQVTM and CDR2 is ANQGSEA. This CDR3 is 11 amino acids long. CDR3 region: CSAQGSYEQYF. The CDR3, as DNA: TGCAGCGCACAGGGATCCTACGAGCAGTACTTC.

The J gene is TRBJ1-1, the V gene TRBV7-2, with 8 bases matching TRBD1. V shed 2 bases, J shed 5 bases, and the junction held 7 bases outside the gene matches. This CDR3 comprises 15 residues. The germline CDR1 and CDR2 sequences are SGHTA and FQGNSA. In nucleotides, the CDR3 is TGTGCCAGCAGCTTAACAGGGGGAGCAGGGACTGAAGCTTTCTTT. Translating it yields CASSLTGGAGTEAFF.

This sequence joins TRBV5-1 and TRBJ1-1; TRBD1 aligns across 8 bases. Germline trimming cut 4 bases from V and 8 bases from J; bases unmatched to any gene: 7. The CDR3 is 13 residues long. Germline values: CDR1 SGHRS, CDR2 YFSETQ. CDR3 in amino acids: CASSADRVGEAFF. The CDR3 DNA sequence: TGCGCCAGCAGCGCGGACAGGGTGGGGGAAGCTTTCTTT.

The chain uses TRBV20-1 and TRBJ1-2; the match to TRBD1 covers 9 bases. Trimming at V came to 3 bases and at J to 5 bases, leaving 7 bases not matched to a gene. This CDR3 is 14 amino acids long. The V gene's germline CDR1 is DFQATT and CDR2 SNEGSKA (reference sequence). As DNA, the CDR3 is TGCAGTGCTAGTACCACAGGGGGCGCGTATGGCTACACCTTC. This codes for CSASTTGGAYGYTF.

This clone was detected a few times. The chain has TRBV30 and TRBJ1-3; 8 nucleotides line up with TRBD1. The CDR3 totals 13 residues. The J segment lost 4 bases and the V segment lost 2 bases, leaving 1 base of the junction unmatched. CDR1 GTSNPN and CDR2 SVGIG come from the germline V gene (reference sequence). CDR3 DNA sequence: TGTGCCTGGAGTTGGGACAGGGGAAACACCATATATTTT. Translation gives CAWSWDRGNTIYF. Full variable domain (remainder filled in from reference TRBV30 and TRBJ1-3): SQTIHQWPATLVQPVGSPLSLECTVEGTSNPNLYWYRQAAGRGLQLLFYSVGIGQISSEVPQNLSASRPQDRQFILSSKKLLLSDSGFYLCAWSWDRGNTIYFGEGSWLTVV.

The chain recombines TRBV14 with TRBJ1-4; the match to TRBD1 covers 7 bases. Losses at the gene ends were 8 bases for V and 3 bases for J; bases not matched to a gene: 6. The length of the CDR3 is 14 residues. Germline V gives CDR1 SGHDN, CDR2 FVKESK. The CDR3 reads CASSRGLANEKLFF. CDR3 coding DNA: TGTGCCAGCTCCAGGGGGTTAGCTAATGAAAAACTGTTTTTT.

The V gene is TRBV5-4, the J gene TRBJ1-3, with D perhaps TRBD1 (5 bases). The V end was cut by 0 bases, the J end by 0 bases, with 13 bases between. This CDR3 has 17 amino acids. Germline-derived CDR1 and CDR2 are SGHNT and YYREEE (reference sequence). DNA of the CDR3: TGTGCCAGCAGCTTGGATAGGACAACTCTCTCTGGAAACACCATATATTTT. Protein sequence: CASSLDRTTLSGNTIYF.

Only one count was recorded for this clone. The chain recombines TRBV12-3 or TRBV12-4 with TRBJ1-2; D perhaps matches TRBD1 (6 bases). Trimming pared 6 bases from V and 4 bases from J, leaving 12 bases between. CDR3 length equals 13 residues. CDR3 nucleotide sequence: TGTGCCAGCAGCGAGGGACAAGTCTATGGCTACACCTTC. The encoded protein is CASSEGQVYGYTF.

The table lists this clone with a count of one. The chain is built from TRBV30 and TRBJ1-5; TRBD1 matches 10 bases. Germline assignment: CDR1 GTSNPN and CDR2 SVGIG (reference sequence). J lost 2 bases, V lost 2 bases, and 9 bases had no gene match. This CDR3 contains 17 residues. CDR3 in DNA: TGTGCCTGGAGTCCCCTGACAGGGGGCGCCGGCAATCAGCCCCAGCATTTT. Translating it yields CAWSPLTGGAGNQPQHF.